The present entry profiles one TCR beta chain with its context. PCR primers comprised 60 Vbeta and 13 Jbeta primers. Measured with immunoSEQ multiplex PCR; TCRdb has only the in-frame clones, and not every one. The table lists some 110,000 clones, 78% of them singletons. The V and J ends lost 6 bases and 2 bases, in that order; junction bases with no gene match: 3. Germline V CDR1 and CDR2: SQVTM, ANQGSEA. CDR3 length: 12 residues. The data derive from a study of cytomegalovirus exposure and HLA in healthy donors. Sequencing input: PBMCs. This chain joins TRBV29-1 and TRBJ1-1; 7 bases map to TRBD1. The sequence came from a young man in good health and CMV-seronegative. CDR3: CSVGQRNTEAFF. DNA for the CDR3: TGCAGCGTGGGACAGCGAAACACTGAAGCTTTCTTT.